The clone carrying this T cell receptor (beta chain) has a handful of counts. The antigen is undetermined. PCR was performed using 60 Vbeta and 13 Jbeta primers. TCRdb keeps only in-frame clones here, not all; method: immunoSEQ multiplex PCR. The sample consists of 150,000 to 200,000 clones, approximately 76% of them appearing once. V lost 2 bases and J lost 3; bases outside the gene matches: 8. Germline loops: CDR1 MNHNS, CDR2 SASEGT. The CDR3 covers 16 residues. These data originate in a study of cytomegalovirus exposure and HLA in healthy donors. Study overall: The study's early data release held about 85 million unique TCRs from HLA-typed donors. Study-wide results and limits: Follow-up analysis later connected one missense variant in DCLRE1C with trimming of TCR beta V- and J-genes. Researchers had no immune exposure information except CMV serostatus available. Testing in vitro showed a few CMV-associated chains specific for CMV antigens.

The sequenced sample consisted of PBMCs. This chain joins TRBV6-1 and TRBJ2-7, with 9 positions matching TRBD1. The receptor comes from a female donor in good health and CMV-seronegative. The CDR3: CASSELTGGFNYEQYF. CDR3 nucleotides: TGTGCCAGCAGTGAATTGACAGGGGGATTTAACTACGAGCAGTACTTC.